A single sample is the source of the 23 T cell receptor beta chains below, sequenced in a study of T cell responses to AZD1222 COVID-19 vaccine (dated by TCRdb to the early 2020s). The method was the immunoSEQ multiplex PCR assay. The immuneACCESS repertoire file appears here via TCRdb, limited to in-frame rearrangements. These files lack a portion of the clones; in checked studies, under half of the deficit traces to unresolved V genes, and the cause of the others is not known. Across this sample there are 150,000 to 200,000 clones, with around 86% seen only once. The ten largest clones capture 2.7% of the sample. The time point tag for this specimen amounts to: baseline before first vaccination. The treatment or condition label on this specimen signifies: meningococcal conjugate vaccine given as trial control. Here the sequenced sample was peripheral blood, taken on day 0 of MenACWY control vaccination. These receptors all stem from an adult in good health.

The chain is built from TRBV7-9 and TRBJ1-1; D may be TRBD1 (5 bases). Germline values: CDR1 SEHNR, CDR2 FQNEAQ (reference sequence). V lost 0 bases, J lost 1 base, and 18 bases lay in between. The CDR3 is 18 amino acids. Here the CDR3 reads CASSLASGAASSNTEAFF. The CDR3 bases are TGTGCCAGCAGCTTAGCGTCCGGGGCAGCTAGTTCGAACACTGAAGCTTTCTTT.

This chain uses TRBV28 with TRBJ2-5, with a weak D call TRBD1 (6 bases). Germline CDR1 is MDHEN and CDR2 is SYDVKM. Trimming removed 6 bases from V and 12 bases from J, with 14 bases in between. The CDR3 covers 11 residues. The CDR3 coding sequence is TGTGCCAGCAGCGACTGGGGGCGGGAGTACTTC. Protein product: CASSDWGREYF.

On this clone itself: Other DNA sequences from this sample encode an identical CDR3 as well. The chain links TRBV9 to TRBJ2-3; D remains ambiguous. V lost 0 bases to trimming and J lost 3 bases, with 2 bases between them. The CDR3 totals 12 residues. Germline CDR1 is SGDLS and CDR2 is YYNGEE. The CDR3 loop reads CASSVGTDTQYF. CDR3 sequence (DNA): TGTGCCAGCAGCGTAGGGACAGATACGCAGTATTTT. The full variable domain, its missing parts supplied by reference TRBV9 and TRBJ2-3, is DSGVTQTPKHLITATGQRVTLRCSPRSGDLSVYWYQQSLDQGLQFLIQYYNGEERAKGNILERFSAQQFPDLHSELNLSSLELGDSALYFCASSVGTDTQYFGPGTRLTVL.

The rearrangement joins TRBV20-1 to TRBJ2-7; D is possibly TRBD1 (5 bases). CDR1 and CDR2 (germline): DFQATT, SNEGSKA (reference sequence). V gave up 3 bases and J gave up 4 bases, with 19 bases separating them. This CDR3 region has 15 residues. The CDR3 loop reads CSASLPGMVGYEQYF. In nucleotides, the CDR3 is TGCAGTGCTAGTCTACCAGGGATGGTCGGATACGAGCAGTACTTC.

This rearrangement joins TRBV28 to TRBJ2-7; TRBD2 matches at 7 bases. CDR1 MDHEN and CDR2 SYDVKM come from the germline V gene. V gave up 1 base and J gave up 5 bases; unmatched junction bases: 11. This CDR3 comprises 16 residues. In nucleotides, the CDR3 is TGTGCCAGCAGTTTATTCCCGGGACTACCGCCCCACGAGCAGTACTTC. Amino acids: CASSLFPGLPPHEQYF.

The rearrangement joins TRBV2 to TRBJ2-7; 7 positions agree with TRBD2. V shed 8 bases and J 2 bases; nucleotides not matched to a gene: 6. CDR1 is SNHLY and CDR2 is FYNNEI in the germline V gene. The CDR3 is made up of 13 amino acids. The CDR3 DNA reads TGTGCCAGCGCCGGGACTAACGCCTACGAGCAGTACTTC. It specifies CASAGTNAYEQYF.

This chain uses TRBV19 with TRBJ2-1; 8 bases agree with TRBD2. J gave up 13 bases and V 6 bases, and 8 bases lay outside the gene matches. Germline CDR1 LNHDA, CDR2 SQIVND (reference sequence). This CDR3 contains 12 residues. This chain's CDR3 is CASRGAGGPQFF. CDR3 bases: TGTGCCAGTAGGGGGGCGGGAGGACCTCAGTTCTTC.

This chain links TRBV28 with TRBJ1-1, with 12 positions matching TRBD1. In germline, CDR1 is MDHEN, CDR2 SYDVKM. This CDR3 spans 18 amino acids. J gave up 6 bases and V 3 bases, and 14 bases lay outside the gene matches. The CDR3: CASSLGGQGAFRIPEAFF. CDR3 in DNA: TGTGCCAGCAGTTTGGGGGGACAGGGGGCATTCCGGATCCCTGAAGCTTTCTTT.

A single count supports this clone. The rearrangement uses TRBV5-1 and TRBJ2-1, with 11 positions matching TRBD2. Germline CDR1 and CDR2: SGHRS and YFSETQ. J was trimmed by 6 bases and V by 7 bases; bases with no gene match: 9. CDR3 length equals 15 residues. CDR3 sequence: CASGSSGGPPNEQFF. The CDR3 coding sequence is TGCGCCAGCGGGTCTAGCGGGGGGCCCCCCAATGAGCAGTTCTTC.

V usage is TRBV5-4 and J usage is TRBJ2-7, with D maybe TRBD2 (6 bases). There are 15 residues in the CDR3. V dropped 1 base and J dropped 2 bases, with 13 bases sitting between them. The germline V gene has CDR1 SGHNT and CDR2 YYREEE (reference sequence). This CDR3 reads CASSLRSTRAYEQYF. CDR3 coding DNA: TGTGCCAGCAGCTTGCGGTCGACTAGGGCCTACGAGCAGTACTTC.

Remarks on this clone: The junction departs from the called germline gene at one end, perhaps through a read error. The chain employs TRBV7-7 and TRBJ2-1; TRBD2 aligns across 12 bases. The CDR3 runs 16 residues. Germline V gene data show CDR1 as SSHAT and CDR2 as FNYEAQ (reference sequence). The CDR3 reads CASSSGLAGPYNEQFF. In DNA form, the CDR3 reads TGTGCTAGCAGCTCAGGACTAGCGGGACCTTACAATGAGCAGTTCTTC.

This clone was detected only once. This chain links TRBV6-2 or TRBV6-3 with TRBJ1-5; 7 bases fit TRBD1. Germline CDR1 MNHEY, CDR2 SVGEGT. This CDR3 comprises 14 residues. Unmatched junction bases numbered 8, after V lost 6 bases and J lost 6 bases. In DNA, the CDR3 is TGTGCCAGCAGCTCCGACAGGGCTCGTCAGCCCCAGCATTTT. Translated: CASSSDRARQPQHF.

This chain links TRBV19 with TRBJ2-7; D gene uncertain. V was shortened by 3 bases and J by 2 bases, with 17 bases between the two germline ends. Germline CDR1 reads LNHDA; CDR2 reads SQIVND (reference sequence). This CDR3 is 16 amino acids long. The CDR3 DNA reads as TGTGCCAGTAGTATCGCCGTCAACAGAGCCCCCTACGAGCAGTACTTC. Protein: CASSIAVNRAPYEQYF.

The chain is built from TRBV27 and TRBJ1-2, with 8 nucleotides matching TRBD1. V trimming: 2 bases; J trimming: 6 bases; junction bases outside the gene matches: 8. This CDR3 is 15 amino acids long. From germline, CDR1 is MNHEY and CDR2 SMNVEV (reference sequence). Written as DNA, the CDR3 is TGTGCCAGCAGTTTACTGTACTCAGGGGGCGATGGCTACACCTTC. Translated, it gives CASSLLYSGGDGYTF.

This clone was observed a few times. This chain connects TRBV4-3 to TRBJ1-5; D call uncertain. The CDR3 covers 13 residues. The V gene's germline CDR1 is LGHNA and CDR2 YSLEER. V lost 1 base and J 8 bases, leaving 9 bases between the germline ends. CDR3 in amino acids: CASSQGLKKPQHF. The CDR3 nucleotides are TGCGCCAGCAGCCAAGGACTTAAGAAGCCCCAGCATTTT.

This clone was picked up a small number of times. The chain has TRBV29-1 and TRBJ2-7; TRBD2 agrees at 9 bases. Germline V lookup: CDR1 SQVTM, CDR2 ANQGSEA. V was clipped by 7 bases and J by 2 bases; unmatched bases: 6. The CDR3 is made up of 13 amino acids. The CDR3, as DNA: TGCAGCGCGAGACTAGCGGATACCTACGAGCAGTACTTC. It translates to CSARLADTYEQYF.

The CDR3 reads CASSTDPDQPQHF. In DNA form, the CDR3 reads TGTGCCAGTAGCACCGACCCGGATCAGCCCCAGCATTTT. This chain connects TRBV19 to TRBJ1-5; D gene ambiguous. The length of the CDR3 is 13 residues. V lost 6 bases and J 5 bases, leaving 11 bases between the germline ends. In germline, CDR1 is LNHDA, CDR2 SQIVND (reference sequence).

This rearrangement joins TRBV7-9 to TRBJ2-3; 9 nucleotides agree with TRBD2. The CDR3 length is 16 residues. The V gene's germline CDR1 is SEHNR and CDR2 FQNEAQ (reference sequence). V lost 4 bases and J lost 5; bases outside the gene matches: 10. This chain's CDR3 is CASSSLAGGRGDTQYF. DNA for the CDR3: TGTGCCAGCAGCTCCCTGGCGGGAGGGCGGGGAGATACGCAGTATTTT.

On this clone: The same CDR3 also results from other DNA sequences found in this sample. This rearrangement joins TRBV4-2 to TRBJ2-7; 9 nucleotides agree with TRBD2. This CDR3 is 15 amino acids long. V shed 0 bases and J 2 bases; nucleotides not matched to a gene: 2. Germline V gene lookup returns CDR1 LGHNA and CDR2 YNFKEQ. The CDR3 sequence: CASSQDASGTYEQYF. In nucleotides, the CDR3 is TGTGCCAGCAGCCAAGATGCTAGCGGGACCTACGAGCAGTACTTC.

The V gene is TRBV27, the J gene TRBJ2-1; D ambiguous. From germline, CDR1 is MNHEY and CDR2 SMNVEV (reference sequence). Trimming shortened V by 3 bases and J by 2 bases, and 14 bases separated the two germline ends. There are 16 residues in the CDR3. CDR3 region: CASSFRIFAPYNEQFF. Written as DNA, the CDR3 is TGTGCCAGCAGTTTCCGGATTTTTGCTCCCTACAATGAGCAGTTCTTC.

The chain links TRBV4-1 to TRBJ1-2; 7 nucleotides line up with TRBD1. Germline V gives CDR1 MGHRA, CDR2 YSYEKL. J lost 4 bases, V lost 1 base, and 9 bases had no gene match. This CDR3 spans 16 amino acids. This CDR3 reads CASSQGQGDFFYGYTF. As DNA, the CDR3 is TGCGCCAGCAGCCAAGGACAGGGAGACTTCTTCTATGGCTACACCTTC.

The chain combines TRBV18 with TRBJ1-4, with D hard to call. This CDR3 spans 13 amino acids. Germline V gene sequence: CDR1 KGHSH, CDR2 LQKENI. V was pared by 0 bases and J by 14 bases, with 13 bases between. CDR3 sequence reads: CASSPPSRESLFF. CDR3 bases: TGTGCCAGCTCACCACCATCTAGGGAATCTCTGTTTTTT.

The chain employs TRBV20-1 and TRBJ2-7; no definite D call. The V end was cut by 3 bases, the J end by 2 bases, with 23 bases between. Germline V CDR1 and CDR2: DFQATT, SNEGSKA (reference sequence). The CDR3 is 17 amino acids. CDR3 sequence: CSASPYRQLPVTYEQYF. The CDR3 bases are TGCAGTGCTAGTCCATATAGACAACTCCCTGTCACCTACGAGCAGTACTTC.